The clone carrying this T cell receptor beta chain was counted only a few times. Time point specified: persistent/refractory GD, antithyroid drugs over 5 years with positive TRAb. PBMC-derived RNA was used for the TCR library. This sample is drawn from a study of regulatory T cells in long-lasting Graves disease. CDR3 length equals 14 residues. The V end was cut by 8 bases, the J end by 5 bases, with 15 bases between. The V gene's germline CDR1 is LGHDT and CDR2 YNNKEL (reference sequence). Combining iRepertoire HTBI primers with Arm-PCR of CDR3 regions, the authors built TCR beta libraries. One entry per CDR3 protein, called by TCRdb with MiXCR from the multiplex PCR reads. In the table there are 600,000 to 850,000 distinct CDR3 sequences, about 30% of which are singletons.

This chain joins TRBV3-1 and TRBJ1-4; D might be TRBD1 (5 bases). This TCR came from a female donor with Graves disease. Sequencing was performed on peripheral blood mononuclear cells (PBMCs), taken when the disease was refractory, from a patient treated with antithyroid drugs. CDR3 region: CASGWDGSNEKLFF. Written as DNA, the CDR3 is TGTGCCAGCGGGTGGGACGGCTCGAATGAAAAACTGTTTTTT.